The TCR beta chain described here comes from a study of T cell responses to AZD1222 COVID-19 vaccine. Some clones are missing from TCRdb's copy, which holds only in-frame ones; the method was immunoSEQ multiplex PCR. Of about 150,000 clones detected, over 80% appear once; the ten largest clones hold 3.8%. Analyses pooled second doses at about 4 or about 12 weeks. Regarding this clone: Its target is not known.

Study-wide results and caveats: Donors skewed white British and female; clonal diversity was possibly underestimated. Vaccine-associated CD4 TCRs ranged over spike, dominating at 160-218 and 743-854. Repertoires in all cases were sampled only once the peak T cell response had passed.

CDR3 size: 14 residues. Germline V gene lookup returns CDR1 SNHLY and CDR2 FYNNEI. V lost 6 bases to trimming and J lost 1 base, with 12 bases between them. The sample here was peripheral blood, taken 28 days after the second AZD1222 dose. The rearrangement links TRBV2 to TRBJ1-1; D might be TRBD1 (6 bases). This TCR was sampled from an adult who received the AZD1222 COVID-19 vaccine. The CDR3 here is CASSQGHRNTEAFF. CDR3 in DNA: TGTGCCAGCAGCCAGGGGCATAGGAACACTGAAGCTTTCTTT.